One TCR beta chain is described in this entry. Antigen: not known. The time point here: week 47, end of study. Each dose delivered 300 ug of mutant IDH1 20-mer peptide subcutaneously with imiquimod. The sample originates from a study of a mutant IDH1 vaccine in newly diagnosed glioma. The wider study: Patients began vaccination 4-6 weeks after radiotherapy alone, or with temozolomide cycles.

The CDR3 is 15 amino acids. Per germline, CDR1 MDHEN and CDR2 SYDVKM. V was clipped by 3 bases and J by 0 bases, with 12 bases between them. Only in-frame clones appear in the TCRdb table, and some are missing; sequencing was by immunoSEQ multiplex PCR. The sample has just over 60,000 clones; over 80% are singletons. The V gene is TRBV28, the J gene TRBJ2-7; TRBD2 might be the D (6 bases). Sample: PBMCs, taken from a glioma patient whose treatment included an IDH1 peptide vaccine. This clonotype was sampled from a young man with glioma. Written as DNA, the CDR3 is TGTGCCAGCAGTTTGGTTGCGGGGAGCTCCTACGAGCAGTACTTC. Protein product: CASSLVAGSSYEQYF.